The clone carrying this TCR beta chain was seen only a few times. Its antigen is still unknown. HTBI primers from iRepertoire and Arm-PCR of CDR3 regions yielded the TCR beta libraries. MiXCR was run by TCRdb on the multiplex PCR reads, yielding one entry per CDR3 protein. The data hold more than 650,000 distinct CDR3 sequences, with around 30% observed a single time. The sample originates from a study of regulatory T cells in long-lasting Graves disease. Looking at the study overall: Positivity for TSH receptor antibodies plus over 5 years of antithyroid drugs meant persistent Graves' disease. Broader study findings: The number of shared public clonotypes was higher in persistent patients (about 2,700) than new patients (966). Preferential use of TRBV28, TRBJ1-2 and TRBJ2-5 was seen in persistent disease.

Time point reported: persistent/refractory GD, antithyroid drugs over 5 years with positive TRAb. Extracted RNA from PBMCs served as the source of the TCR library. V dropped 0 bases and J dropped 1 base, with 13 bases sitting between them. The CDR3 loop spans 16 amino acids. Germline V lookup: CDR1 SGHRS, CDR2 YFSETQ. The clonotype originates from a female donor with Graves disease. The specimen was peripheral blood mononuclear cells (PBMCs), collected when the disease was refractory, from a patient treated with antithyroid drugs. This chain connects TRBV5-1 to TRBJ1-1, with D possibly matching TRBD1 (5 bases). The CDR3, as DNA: TGCGCCAGCAGCTTGGTGAGGGCAGGGACGAACACTGAAGCTTTCTTT. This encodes CASSLVRAGTNTEAFF.